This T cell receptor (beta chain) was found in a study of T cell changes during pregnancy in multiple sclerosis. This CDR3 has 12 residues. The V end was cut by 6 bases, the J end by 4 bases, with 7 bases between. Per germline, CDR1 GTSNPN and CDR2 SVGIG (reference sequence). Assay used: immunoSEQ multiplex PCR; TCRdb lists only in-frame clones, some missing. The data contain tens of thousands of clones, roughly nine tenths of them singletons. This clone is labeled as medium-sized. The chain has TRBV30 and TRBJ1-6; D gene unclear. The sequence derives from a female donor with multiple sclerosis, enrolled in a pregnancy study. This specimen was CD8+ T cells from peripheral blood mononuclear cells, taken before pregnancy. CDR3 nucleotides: TGTGCCTGCAATGAGTATAATTCACCCCTCCACTTT. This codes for CACNEYNSPLHF.